This T cell receptor beta chain was identified during a study of control samples from healthy donors and cancer patients. Only in-frame clones appear in the TCRdb table, and some are missing; sequencing was by immunoSEQ multiplex PCR. The table shows 150,000 or so clones, with 85% to 95% occurring only once. Trimming removed 6 bases at V and 4 bases at J, with 6 bases between. The germline gives CDR1 MNHEY, CDR2 SMNVEV (reference sequence). The CDR3 runs 12 residues. Sequenced input: blood. The clonotype originates from an older woman in good health. The chain uses TRBV27 and TRBJ2-2; D not certain. DNA for the CDR3: TGTGCCAGCAGCAAGGGCACCGGGGAGCTGTTTTTT. It translates to CASSKGTGELFF.